The 18 T cell receptor beta chains below come from one sample, sequenced in a study of blood T cell repertoires in COVID-19. The protocol was immunoSEQ multiplex PCR, while the TCRdb copy is restricted to in-frame clones and leaves out a portion. The sample has approximately 290,000 clones, 80% to 95% seen once. Sequenced: peripheral blood. Source of these receptors: a woman in her twenties or thirties with COVID-19, enrolled during active disease.

CDR3 DNA: TGTGCCTGGAGTGTAGAGAAAGAGACCCAGTACTTC. It specifies CAWSVEKETQYF. The chain links TRBV30 to TRBJ2-5; no definite D call. CDR1 is GTSNPN and CDR2 is SVGIG in the germline V gene (reference sequence). V was cut by 0 bases and J by 3 bases, with 5 bases left in between. The CDR3 runs to 12 residues.

As for this clone: Sequence at one end of the junction differs from germline and may be a read error. The CDR3 DNA is TGTGCCAGCGGTGACAGGGTAGCCAAAAACATTCAGTACTTC. Translated, it gives CASGDRVAKNIQYF. The chain is built from TRBV6-1 and TRBJ2-4; 7 bases are a match to TRBD1. This CDR3 is 14 amino acids long. CDR1 MNHNS and CDR2 SASEGT come from the germline V gene.

This clone was seen only once. The gene calls are TRBV30 and TRBJ2-2, with 10 nucleotides matching TRBD2. V shed 4 bases, J shed 0 bases, and the junction held 8 bases outside the gene matches. The V gene's germline CDR1 is GTSNPN and CDR2 SVGIG (reference sequence). The CDR3 covers 17 residues. For the CDR3, the DNA is TGTGCCTGGAAGGCTAGCGGGAGAGGGGCGAACACCGGGGAGCTGTTTTTT. Translating it yields CAWKASGRGANTGELFF.

The chain uses TRBV5-6 and TRBJ1-2, with D unclear. There are 14 residues in the CDR3. V was shortened by 0 bases and J by 6 bases, with 12 bases between the two germline ends. Germline V gene sequence: CDR1 SGHDT, CDR2 YYEEEE. The CDR3 DNA reads as TGTGCCAGCAGCTTGGCCGGGGAACCAAATGGCTACACCTTC. Amino acids: CASSLAGEPNGYTF.

This clone was recorded once. Other DNA sequences from this sample encode an identical CDR3 as well. The rearrangement links TRBV5-1 to TRBJ1-2; D gene unclear. The CDR3 totals 13 residues. V lost 2 bases, J lost 8 bases, and 13 bases lay in between. Germline V gene lookup returns CDR1 SGHRS and CDR2 YFSETQ. CDR3 loop: CASSLEGIDGYTF. The CDR3 DNA reads as TGCGCCAGCAGCTTAGAGGGAATTGACGGCTACACCTTC. The full variable domain, completed using reference TRBV5-1 and TRBJ1-2, is KAGVTQTPRYLIKTRGQQVTLSCSPISGHRSVSWYQQTPGQGLQFLFEYFSETQRNKGNFPGRFSGRQFSNSRSEMNVSTLELGDSALYLCASSLEGIDGYTFGSGTRLTVV.

V and J are TRBV19 and TRBJ1-4; weak D call: TRBD1 (6 bases). Trimming cost V 3 bases and J 8 bases, with 13 bases left between them. CDR3 length: 14 residues. Germline V CDR1 and CDR2: LNHDA, SQIVND (reference sequence). The CDR3 region is CASSIRGYGEKLFF. In DNA, the CDR3 is TGTGCCAGTAGTATTAGGGGGTACGGCGAAAAACTGTTTTTT.

This chain links TRBV3-1 (or the pseudogene TRBV3-2) with TRBJ2-3; D possibly corresponds to TRBD2 (6 bases). The CDR3 spans 15 residues. Germline CDR1 is LGHDT and CDR2 is YNNKEL (reference sequence). Trimming left V 4 bases short and J 0 bases short, with 11 bases between. The DNA for the CDR3 is TGTGCCAGCAGCCCCACGGCGGGGAGCACAGATACGCAGTATTTT. It translates to CASSPTAGSTDTQYF.

V and J are TRBV3-1 (or the pseudogene TRBV3-2) and TRBJ2-7; tentatively, D is TRBD2 (5 bases). Germline lookup yields CDR1 LGHDT and CDR2 YNNKEL (reference sequence). V was shortened by 1 base and J by 2 bases, with 9 bases between the two germline ends. The CDR3 extends over 14 amino acids. The CDR3 DNA reads as TGTGCCAGCAGCCAAGGTTACGGGACCTACGAGCAGTACTTC. This gives the protein CASSQGYGTYEQYF.

V is TRBV18 and J is TRBJ1-4; 7 bases line up with TRBD1. The CDR3 sequence is 14 residues long. Germline V gene sequence: CDR1 KGHSH, CDR2 LQKENI. V lost 3 bases, J lost 7 bases, and 5 bases stayed unmatched. The CDR3 loop is CASSPGQWGEKLFF. The CDR3 coding sequence is TGTGCCAGCTCACCGGGACAGTGGGGTGAAAAACTGTTTTTT.

The J gene is TRBJ2-3, the V gene TRBV5-4; the D is unclear. CDR3 length: 15 amino acids. The germline gives CDR1 SGHNT, CDR2 YYREEE (reference sequence). V was pared by 2 bases and J by 0 bases, with 10 bases between. CDR3 in amino acids: CASSFSVTSTDTQYF. The CDR3 nucleotides are TGTGCCAGCAGCTTTTCCGTTACTAGCACAGATACGCAGTATTTT.

This clone came up many times. This sequence joins TRBV28 and TRBJ2-7; the D is unclear. Germline-derived CDR1 and CDR2 are MDHEN and SYDVKM. With 3 bases removed from V and 2 bases from J, the gap between germline ends came to 5 bases. CDR3 length: 12 residues. CDR3 loop: CASSFVAYEQYF. The CDR3 DNA reads TGTGCCAGCAGTTTCGTCGCCTACGAGCAGTACTTC.

CDR3 sequence: CASSQEGSSYEQYF. CDR3 nucleotide sequence: TGCGCCAGCAGCCAAGAAGGGAGCTCCTACGAGCAGTACTTC. V gene TRBV4-1 combines with J gene TRBJ2-7; D perhaps matches TRBD2 (5 bases). Looked up from germline, CDR1 is MGHRA and CDR2 is YSYEKL. The CDR3 extends over 14 amino acids. Trimming pared 0 bases from V and 0 bases from J, leaving 6 bases between.

The rearrangement uses TRBV29-1 and TRBJ2-3; 7 bases are shared with TRBD1. Germline V gene lookup returns CDR1 SQVTM and CDR2 ANQGSEA. The CDR3 spans 14 residues. V trimming: 6 bases; J trimming: 2 bases; junction bases outside the gene matches: 8. The CDR3 DNA sequence: TGCAGCGTCAGCGGACAGGAGCACACAGATACGCAGTATTTT. Protein: CSVSGQEHTDTQYF.

This chain uses TRBV2 with TRBJ1-2; 7 bases are shared with TRBD1. The CDR3 is 14 residues long. Germline V gene sequence: CDR1 SNHLY, CDR2 FYNNEI. Trimming removed 4 bases from V and 1 base from J; junction bases left unmatched: 3. The CDR3 DNA reads as TGTGCCAGCAGTGGTGCAGGGGGTAACTATGGCTACACCTTC. Its protein is CASSGAGGNYGYTF.

The V gene is TRBV7-6, the J gene TRBJ1-1; TRBD1 agrees at 8 bases. CDR3 size: 15 residues. Germline V CDR1 and CDR2: SGHVS, FNYEAQ. J was trimmed by 0 bases and V by 2 bases; bases with no gene match: 2. CDR3 amino acids: CASSLSGGLNTEAFF. The CDR3 bases are TGTGCCAGCAGCTTATCAGGGGGCCTGAACACTGAAGCTTTCTTT.

J is TRBJ1-2 and V is TRBV6-5; D not resolved. CDR1 MNHEY and CDR2 SVGAGI come from the germline V gene. Trimming cost V 0 bases and J 0 bases, with 8 bases left between them. This CDR3 is built from 15 residues. The CDR3 loop reads CASSYSSQTNYGYTF. The CDR3 coding sequence is TGTGCCAGCAGTTACTCGTCACAGACTAACTATGGCTACACCTTC.

Concerning this clone: At one end the junction does not follow the germline gene, possibly because of a read error. This chain's CDR3 is CASHGQGGTGELFF. As DNA, the CDR3 is TGTGCCAGCCATGGACAGGGAGGGACCGGGGAGCTGTTCTTT. This sequence joins TRBV9 and TRBJ2-2; D perhaps matches TRBD1 (8 bases). The CDR3 extends over 14 amino acids. Germline V gene sequence: CDR1 SGDLS, CDR2 YYNGEE. The full variable domain, with the rest looked up from reference TRBV9 and TRBJ2-2, is DSGVTQTPKHLITATGQRVTLRCSPRSGDLSVYWYQQSLDQGLQFLIQYYNGEERAKGNILERFSAQQFPDLHSELNLSSLELGDSALYFCASHGQGGTGELFFGEGSRLTVL.

This sequence joins TRBV18 and TRBJ2-2, with D possibly matching TRBD2 (6 bases). Germline V gene sequence: CDR1 KGHSH, CDR2 LQKENI. V was cut by 5 bases and J by 0 bases, with 13 bases left in between. The CDR3 loop spans 16 amino acids. In DNA, the CDR3 is TGTGCCAGCTCAGTTTCGGCGGGGTCGAACACCGGGGAGCTGTTTTTT. Amino acid sequence: CASSVSAGSNTGELFF.